The source of this TCR beta chain is a study of blood T cell repertoires in COVID-19. As for the study in general: Samples taken during acute and convalescent COVID-19 were collected in the United States, Italy and Spain.

Participants' own reports of clinical history determined their cohort assignment. The trim removed 4 bases at V and 7 bases at J, leaving 12 bases unmatched. CDR1 is SEHNR, CDR2 FQNEAQ, per germline (reference sequence). The CDR3 length is 16 residues. Assay used: immunoSEQ multiplex PCR; TCRdb lists only in-frame clones, some missing. Of some 250,000 clones listed, just over 90% are singletons. The sample consisted of PBMCs or T cells enriched from blood (not recorded which). V gene TRBV7-9 combines with J gene TRBJ2-3; 9 nucleotides match TRBD2. This TCR came from a woman in her thirties or forties with acute COVID-19. CDR3 protein: CASSSRTSDLDYTQYF. CDR3 coding DNA: TGTGCCAGCAGCTCACGGACTAGCGACCTGGATTATACGCAGTATTTT.